The TCR beta chain described here comes from a study of blood T cells in healthy people across ages. For the study at large: Per two T cells, about one barcoded beta molecule was captured through template switching.

This clonotype has only a few counts. Alongside a J-beta primer mix, a sample-barcoded 5' primer served in a second PCR lasting 7 to 11 cycles. TCRdb used MiXCR to reprocess the 5' RACE reads, holding one entry per CDR3 protein. The sample lists 700,000 or so distinct CDR3 sequences, around a fifth occurring once. This CDR3 has 15 residues. The V end was cut by 0 bases, the J end by 0 bases, with 7 bases between. CDR1 is SGDLS and CDR2 is YYNGEE in the germline V gene. This TCR derives from a man between 65 and 85 years old in good health. Sequenced sample: blood. The chain uses TRBV9 and TRBJ2-1; tentatively, D is TRBD1 or TRBD2 (5 bases each). The CDR3 DNA reads TGTGCCAGCAGCGTAGAGGGGACCTCCTACAATGAGCAGTTCTTC. Its translation is CASSVEGTSYNEQFF.